These 15 T cell receptor beta chains came from one sample sequenced in a study of T cells in Graves' hyperthyroidism and ophthalmopathy. RNA transcripts yielded amplified TCR beta CDR3 regions. The primer set for the first-round RT-PCR of the TCR CDR3 was HTBI. TCRdb re-called the multiplex PCR reads with MiXCR, one entry per CDR3 protein. This sample has some 350,000 distinct CDR3 sequences, with about a fifth found just once. The sequenced material came from blood. The origin of the receptors is a woman between 18 and 29 years old with Graves' hyperthyroidism.

This clonotype occurred many times. This chain joins TRBV20-1 and TRBJ1-2, with D unclear. Germline assignment: CDR1 DFQATT and CDR2 SNEGSKA (reference sequence). CDR3 length: 14 amino acids. Between the trimmed V and J ends, which lost 3 bases and 0 bases, there was a span of 11 bases. This CDR3 is CSASSSAANYGYTF. The CDR3 DNA reads as TGCAGTGCTAGCTCGTCGGCGGCTAACTATGGCTACACCTTC.

The rearrangement joins TRBV27 to TRBJ2-7; 9 nucleotides agree with TRBD2. Trimming cost V 6 bases and J 3 bases; bases outside gene matches: 9. CDR1 MNHEY and CDR2 SMNVEV come from the germline V gene (reference sequence). The CDR3 runs to 15 residues. CDR3 coding DNA: TGTGCCAGCAGGAACTTAGCGGGGGCAATCTACGAGCAGTACTTC. Its protein is CASRNLAGAIYEQYF.

This clonotype came up many times. CDR3 loop: CASRLTHHLGPQHF. Here the CDR3 DNA reads TGTGCCAGCAGGCTCACTCATCATCTGGGGCCCCAGCATTTT. The chain employs TRBV6-1 and TRBJ1-5; the D is unclear. V lost 6 bases to trimming and J lost 9 bases, with 18 bases between them. The CDR3 consists of 14 residues. Per germline, CDR1 MNHNS and CDR2 SASEGT.

This clonotype was observed many times. The chain links TRBV6-1 to TRBJ2-2, with D possibly TRBD1 on 5 matching bases. Looked up from germline, CDR1 is MNHNS and CDR2 is SASEGT. The CDR3 has 16 amino acids. Trimming shortened V by 5 bases and J by 0 bases, and 13 bases separated the two germline ends. The DNA of the CDR3 is TGTGCCAGCAGTCCCCACGACAGTGCGAACACCGGGGAGCTGTTTTTT. As protein: CASSPHDSANTGELFF.

There are many counts of this clonotype. V is TRBV11-2 and J is TRBJ1-1; maybe TRBD1 (5 bases). Germline V gene lookup returns CDR1 SGHAT and CDR2 FQNNGV. The germline V and J ends were trimmed by 4 bases and 0 bases, with 12 bases remaining between them. The CDR3 consists of 15 residues. The CDR3 sequence is CASSWRGMLNTEAFF. The DNA for the CDR3 is TGTGCCAGCAGCTGGCGGGGGATGCTGAACACTGAAGCTTTCTTT.

This clonotype was seen at least ten times. The chain has TRBV7-3 and TRBJ2-7, with 9 bases lining up with TRBD1. Germline CDR1 reads SGHTA; CDR2 reads FQGTGA. V was pared by 5 bases and J by 4 bases, with 9 bases of the junction left unmatched. This CDR3 comprises 15 residues. The CDR3 sequence is CASSPTGGRWYEQYF. Here the CDR3 DNA reads TGTGCCAGCAGCCCAACAGGGGGCCGGTGGTACGAGCAGTACTTC.

This clonotype was counted at least ten times. V is TRBV19 and J is TRBJ1-2; no reliable D call. Germline V lookup: CDR1 LNHDA, CDR2 SQIVND (reference sequence). CDR3 length: 13 amino acids. Trimming left V 0 bases short and J 6 bases short, with 8 bases between. CDR3 amino acids: CASSIDRGHGYTF. The CDR3 nucleotides are TGTGCCAGTAGTATAGATCGCGGACATGGCTACACCTTC.

This clonotype came up many times. The rearrangement uses TRBV20-1 and TRBJ2-7; 9 nucleotides agree with TRBD2. Trimming cost V 4 bases and J 4 bases; bases outside gene matches: 8. There are 14 residues in the CDR3. CDR1 DFQATT and CDR2 SNEGSKA come from the germline V gene (reference sequence). This CDR3 is CSAMPLAGRYEQYF. CDR3 DNA: TGCAGTGCTATGCCCCTAGCGGGGAGATACGAGCAGTACTTC.

This clonotype has at least ten counts. The rearrangement joins TRBV6-1 to TRBJ2-7, with D possibly matching TRBD1 (6 bases). The CDR3 sequence is 13 residues long. CDR1 MNHNS and CDR2 SASEGT come from the germline V gene. Trimming cost V 6 bases and J 4 bases, with 13 bases left between them. The CDR3 region is CASSWDTGYEQYF. CDR3 DNA: TGTGCCAGCAGCTGGGACACAGGGTACGAGCAGTACTTC.

Ten or more counts support this clonotype. This chain links TRBV20-1 with TRBJ2-5; TRBD2 aligns across 11 bases. Germline trimming cut 4 bases from V and 0 bases from J; bases unmatched to any gene: 7. Germline-derived CDR1 and CDR2 are DFQATT and SNEGSKA (reference sequence). This CDR3 region has 16 residues. In DNA, the CDR3 is TGCAGTGCTACAGACAGACTAGCGGGATACCAAGAGACCCAGTACTTC. This sequence encodes CSATDRLAGYQETQYF.

This clonotype appeared many times. V gene TRBV12-3 or TRBV12-4 combines with J gene TRBJ2-5; possibly TRBD1 for D (5 bases). V lost 5 bases and J lost 5, with 30 bases in between. CDR3 length: 19 residues. As DNA, the CDR3 is TGTGCCAGCAGTCAACCTGTAGTCCTGCTCAGGGTAGGGTCGGAGACCCAGTACTTC. Translating it yields CASSQPVVLLRVGSETQYF.

The V and J genes are TRBV9 and TRBJ2-5, with 9 bases lining up with TRBD1. The germline gives CDR1 SGDLS, CDR2 YYNGEE. The trim removed 3 bases at V and 5 bases at J, leaving 8 bases unmatched. This CDR3 region has 15 residues. In DNA, the CDR3 is TGTGCCAGCAGCGCCCTGACAGGGGGATGGGAGACCCAGTACTTC. Translation: CASSALTGGWETQYF.

The CDR3 loop is CASSGRWGSNQPQHF. The CDR3 DNA sequence: TGCGCCAGCAGTGGCCGATGGGGTTCGAATCAGCCCCAGCATTTT. The chain links TRBV10-2 to TRBJ1-5; D is uncertain. Germline loops: CDR1 WSHSY, CDR2 SAAADI. This CDR3 region has 15 residues. V shed 4 bases and J shed 4 bases, with 14 bases lying between them.

The chain is built from TRBV12-3 or TRBV12-4 and TRBJ1-5; D not resolved. There are 13 residues in the CDR3. V shed 7 bases and J shed 2 bases, with 9 bases lying between them. The CDR3 here is CASTTPGNQPQHF. CDR3 DNA sequence: TGTGCCAGCACCACGCCTGGCAATCAGCCCCAGCATTTT.

This clonotype is a singleton in its sample. The chain is built from TRBV5-1 and TRBJ2-7; 7 bases fit TRBD1. CDR1 is SGHRS, CDR2 YFSETQ, per germline. V shed 4 bases and J 6 bases; nucleotides not matched to a gene: 1. CDR3 length equals 11 residues. The CDR3 protein is CASSRGPEQYF. The CDR3, as DNA: TGCGCCAGCAGCAGGGGGCCCGAGCAGTACTTC.